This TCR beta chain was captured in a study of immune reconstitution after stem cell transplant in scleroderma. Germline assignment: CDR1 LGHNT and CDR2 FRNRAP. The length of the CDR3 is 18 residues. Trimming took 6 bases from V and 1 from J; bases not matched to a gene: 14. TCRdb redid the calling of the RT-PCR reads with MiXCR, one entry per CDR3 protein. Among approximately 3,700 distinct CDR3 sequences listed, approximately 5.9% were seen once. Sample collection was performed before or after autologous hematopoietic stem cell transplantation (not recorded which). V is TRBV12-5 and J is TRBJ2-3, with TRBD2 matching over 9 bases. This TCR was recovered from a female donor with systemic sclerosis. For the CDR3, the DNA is TGTGCTAGTGGCCCCGAATCGGCGGGAGGGCCGGGCACAGATACGCAGTATTTT. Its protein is CASGPESAGGPGTDTQYF.